These T cell receptor beta chains were read from a single sample in a study of blood T cells in healthy people across ages. TCRdb ran MiXCR on the 5' RACE reads and lists one entry per CDR3 protein. The profile shows approximately 790,000 distinct CDR3 sequences, under 80% of them singletons. Sequences were obtained from blood. These receptors came from a man aged 25 to 40 in good health. Both conserved end residues are part of each CDR3. A D gene is named only where the DNA matches it firmly. Expanded clones get a size class; other rows say once, few or many, or leave the size out.

>TRBJ2-3|TRBV4-2|-|-
TGTGCCAGCAGCCTCCCCGAGCGAGATACGCAGTATTTT
CASSLPERDTQYF
>TRBJ2-3|TRBV18|TRBD2|-
TGTGCCAGCTCACCCGGACTAGCGCCATTAAGCACAGATACGCAGTATTTT
CASSPGLAPLSTDTQYF
>TRBJ2-4|TRBV4-3|-|-
TGCGCCAGCAGCCAAGCAGGCTACGCGGTGGACATTCAGTACTTC
CASSQAGYAVDIQYF
>TRBJ1-2|TRBV4-2|TRBD1|few
TGTGCCAGCAGCCAACCCAGCCCACGGACAGGGTGGTATGGCTACACCTTC
CASSQPSPRTGWYGYTF
>TRBJ1-5|TRBV18|-|-
TGTGCCAGCTCACCAGAGGGAGATATTAAGCCCCAGCATTTT
CASSPEGDIKPQHF
>TRBJ1-5|TRBV20-1|-|once
TGCAGTGCTCTGGAGAGATCCAATCAGCCCCAGCATTTT
CSALERSNQPQHF
>TRBJ2-4|TRBV28|-|-
TGTGCCACCAGCAGAGAAGGCAGAAGTCTAAACATTCAGTACTTC
CATSREGRSLNIQYF
>TRBJ2-3|TRBV7-2|-|-
TGTGCCAGCACCCTATCCGGGGGGCCCACAGATACGCAGTATTTT
CASTLSGGPTDTQYF
>TRBJ2-1|TRBV3-1|TRBD1|-
TGCGCCAGCAGCCGGGGACAGGGGTTTTTGGATGAGCAGTTCTTC
CASSRGQGFLDEQFF
>TRBJ1-2|TRBV3-1|-|-
TGTGCCAGCAGCCAGAGTGAGAACTATGGCTACACCTTC
CASSQSENYGYTF
>TRBJ2-3|TRBV4-3|TRBD1|once
TGCGCCAGCAGCCCTCGGGACAGGGGATACACGGATACGCAGTATTTT
CASSPRDRGYTDTQYF
>TRBJ1-1|TRBV27|-|-
TGTGCCAGCAGTTGGGACGTTAGCGCTGAAGCTTTCTTT
CASSWDVSAEAFF
>TRBJ2-7|TRBV7-3|-|-
TGTGCCAGCAGCCTCTCCGGGGGCAGTCCATTAAGCTCCTACAATGAGCAGTACTTC
CASSLSGGSPLSSYNEQYF
>TRBJ2-1|TRBV27|-|-
TGTGCCAGCTCCCTGGCGGGCCGGATTGAGCAGTTCTTC
CASSLAGRIEQFF
>TRBJ2-1|TRBV29-1|-|-
TGCAGCGTTGGCGCTGACTACAATGAGCAGTTCTTC
CSVGADYNEQFF
>TRBJ2-1|TRBV4-2|TRBD2|-
TGTGCCAGCAGCCAAGATCGACTAGCGGGGCACCTCTCCTACAATGAGCAGTTCTTC
CASSQDRLAGHLSYNEQFF
>TRBJ2-3|TRBV7-9|-|-
TGTGCCAGCAGCTTTAGGGAAAATACGCAGTATTTT
CASSFRENTQYF
>TRBJ2-5|TRBV6-6|TRBD1|-
TGTGCCAGCAGTTATCGAGACACAGGGGCGCACCAAGAGACCCAGTACTTC
CASSYRDTGAHQETQYF
>TRBJ1-1|TRBV10-3|-|-
TGTGCCACTAGCTTAAGGTACACTGAAGCTTTCTTT
CATSLRYTEAFF
>TRBJ1-2|TRBV4-3|-|many
TGCGCCAGCAGCCAGGGCCCAGGACAGTTTGGCTACACCTTC
CASSQGPGQFGYTF
>TRBJ2-7|TRBV4-3|TRBD1|few
TGCGCCAGCAGCCAGCAGACAGGGTATGAGCAGTACTTC
CASSQQTGYEQYF
>TRBJ1-2|TRBV9|-|-
TGTGCCAGCAGCGTAAACGGGGGACGCGGCTACACCTTC
CASSVNGGRGYTF
>TRBJ2-1|TRBV7-3|-|few
TGTGCCAGCAGCATTTCGTCCCACAATGAGCAGTTCTTC
CASSISSHNEQFF
>TRBJ1-2|TRBV20-1|-|-
TGCAGTGCTAGAGATTCGGCGGGGCAGGGTGGCTACACCTTC
CSARDSAGQGGYTF
>TRBJ2-1|TRBV29-1|TRBD2|-
TGCAGCGCCCCAGAGGGCGGGGGGGTCAATGAGCAGTTCTTC
CSAPEGGGVNEQFF
>TRBJ2-7|TRBV7-9|-|-
TGTGCCAGCACCCGGGACATTCCCTACGAGCAGTACTTC
CASTRDIPYEQYF
>TRBJ1-5|TRBV3-1|-|few
TGTGCCAGCAGCCAAGACGCATCCGATCAGCCCCAGCATTTT
CASSQDASDQPQHF
>TRBJ2-5|TRBV20-1|TRBD2|few
TGCAGTGCTAAGGAGGCAGCGGGGAAAGAGACCCAGTACTTC
CSAKEAAGKETQYF
>TRBJ1-1|TRBV28|-|once
TGTGCCAGCAGTTTGGGCAGGCCTCCGGTGAACACTGAAGCTTTCTTT
CASSLGRPPVNTEAFF
>TRBJ1-1|TRBV20-1|-|-
TGCAGTGCTAGACCGTCTGTTACGGTAGGGAGAAGTTGGAACACTGAAGCTTTCTTT
CSARPSVTVGRSWNTEAFF
>TRBJ2-7|TRBV7-2|-|few
TGTGCCAGCAGCCAAAGTTTGTTATACGAGCAGTACTTC
CASSQSLLYEQYF
>TRBJ2-7|TRBV4-2|TRBD2|-
TGTGCCAGCAGCCAGCGGGGACTAGTGGCCCCCCACGAGCAGTACTTC
CASSQRGLVAPHEQYF
>TRBJ1-1|TRBV20-1|-|-
TGCAGTGCCGCAGGAGGCGGAAGCCCGGACACTGAAGCTTTCTTT
CSAAGGGSPDTEAFF
>TRBJ1-4|TRBV15|-|-
TGTGCCACCAGCAGAGCGAGCAGGGGTACAACTAATGAAAAACTGTTTTTT
CATSRASRGTTNEKLFF
>TRBJ2-7|TRBV28|-|-
TGTGCCAGCAGCAAAATAGGGGACTCCTACGAGCAGTACTTC
CASSKIGDSYEQYF
>TRBJ2-7|TRBV5-1|-|once
TGCGCCAGCAGCGCAGAGGGGGGGGCCTGCCTCGAGCAGTACTTC
CASSAEGGACLEQYF
>TRBJ2-7|TRBV5-1|TRBD1|-
TGCGCCAGCAGCACTACAGGGGGCGCGGGATACGAGCAGTACTTC
CASSTTGGAGYEQYF
>TRBJ2-6|TRBV4-3|-|-
TGCGCCAGCAGCCAAGATTTGGGGTGGGCGCTAGGAGGGGCCAACGTCCTGACTTTC
CASSQDLGWALGGANVLTF
>TRBJ1-1|TRBV9|-|-
TGTGCCAGCAGCGTCGGGGGCAGGGAAAGGACTGAAGCTTTCTTT
CASSVGGRERTEAFF
>TRBJ2-2|TRBV7-9|-|-
TGTGCCAGCAGCCCCGGGCGGACGGCCGCGAACACCGGGGAGCTGTTTTTT
CASSPGRTAANTGELFF
>TRBJ2-1|TRBV7-2|TRBD2|few
TGTGCCAGCAGTCAGACTAGCGGATTGTACAATGAGCAGTTCTTC
CASSQTSGLYNEQFF
>TRBJ1-2|TRBV12-3/TRBV12-4|TRBD1|-
TGTGCCAGCAGTTTAGATCAGGGGGCTATCTATGGCTACACCTTC
CASSLDQGAIYGYTF
>TRBJ2-1|TRBV7-2|-|-
TGTGCCAGCAGCAGATCTACAAATGAGCAGTTCTTC
CASSRSTNEQFF
>TRBJ2-7|TRBV10-3|TRBD1|-
TGTGCCATCAGTGAGAACAGGGGCGCCCTCTCCTACGAGCAGTACTTC
CAISENRGALSYEQYF
>TRBJ2-7|TRBV6-6|-|few
TGTGCCAGCAGTTACGGGGCCGGAGACGAGCAGTACTTC
CASSYGAGDEQYF
>TRBJ2-3|TRBV4-3|TRBD2|few
TGCGCCAGCAGCCCTGGGACTAGAGGCACAGATACGCAGTATTTT
CASSPGTRGTDTQYF
>TRBJ2-1|TRBV3-1|-|once
TGTACCAGCAGCCTCATAACAGGGACCGGTGAGCAGTTCTTC
CTSSLITGTGEQFF
>TRBJ2-7|TRBV9|-|many
TGTGCCAGCAGCGGAAACATGCGGGGATCCTACGAGCAGTACTTC
CASSGNMRGSYEQYF
>TRBJ2-7|TRBV20-1|-|-
TGCAGTGCTCCCCGAGGGTACGAGCAGTACTTC
CSAPRGYEQYF
>TRBJ2-1|TRBV4-3|-|-
TGCGCCAGCAGCCAAGATCTTGACGCTGAGCAGTTCTTC
CASSQDLDAEQFF
>TRBJ2-1|TRBV7-2|TRBD2|many
TGTGCCAGCAGCTTTAGCGGGGGGGCCTACAATGAGCAGTTCTTC
CASSFSGGAYNEQFF
>TRBJ2-7|TRBV20-1|-|-
TGCAGTGCTAGGGCCATCGACACTATCTCCTACGAGCAGTACTTC
CSARAIDTISYEQYF
>TRBJ2-3|TRBV4-2|-|-
TGTGCCAGCAGCGCGCGGGGAGAAGATACGCAGTATTTT
CASSARGEDTQYF
>TRBJ2-3|TRBV6-2/TRBV6-3|-|-
TGTGCCAGCAGTTACTCGATTCAGGCCCCGGATACGCAGTATTTT
CASSYSIQAPDTQYF
>TRBJ2-5|TRBV18|-|-
TGTGCCAGCTCACCGGCGACCCAAGAGACCCAGTACTTC
CASSPATQETQYF
>TRBJ2-7|TRBV5-1|-|few
TGCGCCAGCAGGCTAAGGACGGATTCCTACGAGCAGTACTTC
CASRLRTDSYEQYF
>TRBJ2-1|TRBV5-1|TRBD2|few
TGCGCCAGCAGCTTGGCCGGGACTAGCGGGGTCAGCGAGCAGTTCTTC
CASSLAGTSGVSEQFF